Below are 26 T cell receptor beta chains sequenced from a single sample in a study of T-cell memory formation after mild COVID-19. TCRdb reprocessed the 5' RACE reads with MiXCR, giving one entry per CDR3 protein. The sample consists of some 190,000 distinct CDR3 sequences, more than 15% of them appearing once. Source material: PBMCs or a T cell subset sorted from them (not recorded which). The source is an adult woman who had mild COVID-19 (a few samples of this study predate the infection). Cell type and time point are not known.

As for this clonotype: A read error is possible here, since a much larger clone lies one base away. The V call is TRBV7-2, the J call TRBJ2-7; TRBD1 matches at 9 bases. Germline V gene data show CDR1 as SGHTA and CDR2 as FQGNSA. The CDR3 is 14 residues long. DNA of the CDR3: TGTGTCAGCAGCTTGGCGGGGACAGGGTCGGCGCAGTACTTC. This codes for CVSSLAGTGSAQYF. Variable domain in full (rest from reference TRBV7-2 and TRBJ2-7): GAGVSQSPSNKVTEKGKDVELRCDPISGHTALYWYRQSLGQGLEFLIYFQGNSAPDKSGLPSDRFSAERTGGSVSTLTIQRTQQEDSAVYLCVSSLAGTGSAQYFGPGTRLTVT.

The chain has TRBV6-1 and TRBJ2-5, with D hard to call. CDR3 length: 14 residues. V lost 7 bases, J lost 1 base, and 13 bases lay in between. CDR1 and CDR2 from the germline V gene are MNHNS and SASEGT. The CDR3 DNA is TGTGCCAGCATCCGGTCGAGGTCCCAAGAGACCCAGTACTTC. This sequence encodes CASIRSRSQETQYF.

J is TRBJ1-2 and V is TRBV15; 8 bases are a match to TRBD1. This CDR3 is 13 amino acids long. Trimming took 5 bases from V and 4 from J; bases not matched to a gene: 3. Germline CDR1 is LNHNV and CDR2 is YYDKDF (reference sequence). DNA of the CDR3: TGTGCCACCAGCGGTGGACAGGGCTATGGCTACACCTTC. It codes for CATSGGQGYGYTF.

DNA of the CDR3: TGTGCCAGCAGCCCACAGGGTTTCAACACTGAAGCTTTCTTT. This codes for CASSPQGFNTEAFF. V usage is TRBV5-6 and J usage is TRBJ1-1, with a weak D call TRBD1 (6 bases). V lost 4 bases, J lost 2 bases, and 12 bases lay in between. Germline CDR1 is SGHDT and CDR2 is YYEEEE. This CDR3 is built from 14 residues.

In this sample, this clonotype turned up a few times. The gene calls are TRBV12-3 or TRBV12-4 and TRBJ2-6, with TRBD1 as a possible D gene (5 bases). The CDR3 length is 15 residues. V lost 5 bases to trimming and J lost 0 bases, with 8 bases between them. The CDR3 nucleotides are TGTGCCAGCAGTCTCCAGGGCTCTGGGGCCAACGTCCTGACTTTC. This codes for CASSLQGSGANVLTF.

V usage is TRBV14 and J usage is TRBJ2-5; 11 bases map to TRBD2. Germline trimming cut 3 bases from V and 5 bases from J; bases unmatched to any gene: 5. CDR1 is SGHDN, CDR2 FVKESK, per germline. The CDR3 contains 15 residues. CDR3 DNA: TGTGCCAGCAGCCATAGCGGGAGGGCCGAGGAGACCCAGTACTTC. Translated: CASSHSGRAEETQYF.

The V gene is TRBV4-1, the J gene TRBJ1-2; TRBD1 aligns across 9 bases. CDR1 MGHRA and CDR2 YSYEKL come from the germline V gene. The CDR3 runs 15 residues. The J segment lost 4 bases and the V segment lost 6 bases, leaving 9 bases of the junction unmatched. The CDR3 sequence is CASRPRQGVPYGYTF. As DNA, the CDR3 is TGCGCCAGCAGACCCCGACAGGGGGTCCCCTATGGCTACACCTTC.

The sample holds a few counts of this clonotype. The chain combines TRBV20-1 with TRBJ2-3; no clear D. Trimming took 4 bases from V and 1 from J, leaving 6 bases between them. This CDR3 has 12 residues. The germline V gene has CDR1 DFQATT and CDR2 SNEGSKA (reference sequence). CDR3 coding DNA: TGCAGTGCTACGACCGGCACAGATACGCAGTATTTT. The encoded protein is CSATTGTDTQYF.

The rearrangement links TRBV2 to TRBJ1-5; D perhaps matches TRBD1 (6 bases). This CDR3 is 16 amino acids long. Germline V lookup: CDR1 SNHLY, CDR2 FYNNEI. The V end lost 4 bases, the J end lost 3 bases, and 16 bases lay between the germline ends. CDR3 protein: CASSAGRRGANQPQHF. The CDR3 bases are TGTGCCAGCAGTGCTGGGAGAAGGGGGGCCAATCAGCCCCAGCATTTT. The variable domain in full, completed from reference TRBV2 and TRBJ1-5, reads EPEVTQTPSHQVTQMGQEVILRCVPISNHLYFYWYRQILGQKVEFLVSFYNNEISEKSEIFDDQFSVERPDGSNFTLKIRSTKLEDSAMYFCASSAGRRGANQPQHFGDGTRLSIL.

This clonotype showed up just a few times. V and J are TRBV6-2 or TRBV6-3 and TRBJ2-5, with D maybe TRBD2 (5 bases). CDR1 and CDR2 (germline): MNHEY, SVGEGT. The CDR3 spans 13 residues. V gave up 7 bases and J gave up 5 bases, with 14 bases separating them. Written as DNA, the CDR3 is TGTGCCAGCATTCGTGGGTCGGGGGAGACCCAGTACTTC. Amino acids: CASIRGSGETQYF.

CDR3 residues: CASSFRGKAEQYF. CDR3 sequence (DNA): TGTGCCAGCAGTTTCCGGGGAAAGGCCGAGCAGTACTTC. The chain joins TRBV12-3 or TRBV12-4 to TRBJ2-7; TRBD2 is a possible D gene (5 bases). The CDR3 totals 13 residues. Trimming took 3 bases from V and 6 from J, leaving 12 bases between them.

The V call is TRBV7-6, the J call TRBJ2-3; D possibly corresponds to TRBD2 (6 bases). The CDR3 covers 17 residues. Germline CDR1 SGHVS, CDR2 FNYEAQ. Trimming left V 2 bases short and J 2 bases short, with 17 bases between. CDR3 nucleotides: TGTGCCAGCAGCTTACCATGGGAGGATCCAAACACAGATACGCAGTATTTT. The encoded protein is CASSLPWEDPNTDTQYF. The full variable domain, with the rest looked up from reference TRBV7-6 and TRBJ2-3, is GAGVSQSPRYKVTKRGQDVALRCDPISGHVSLYWYRQALGQGPEFLTYFNYEAQQDKSGLPNDRFSAERPEGSISTLTIQRTEQRDSAMYRCASSLPWEDPNTDTQYFGPGTRLTVL.

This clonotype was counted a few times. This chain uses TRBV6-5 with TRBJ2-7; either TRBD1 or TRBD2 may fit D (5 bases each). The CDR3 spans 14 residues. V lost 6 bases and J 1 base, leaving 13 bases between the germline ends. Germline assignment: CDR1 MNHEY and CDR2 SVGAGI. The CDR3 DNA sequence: TGTGCCAGCAGCCCCAGGGACGGTTCCTACGAGCAGTACTTC. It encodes CASSPRDGSYEQYF.

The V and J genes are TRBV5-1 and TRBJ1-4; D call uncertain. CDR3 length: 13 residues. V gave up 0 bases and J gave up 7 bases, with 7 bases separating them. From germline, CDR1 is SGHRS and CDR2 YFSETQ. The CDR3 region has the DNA TGCGCCAGCAGCTTGGGAGTTTTTGAAAAACTGTTTTTT. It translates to CASSLGVFEKLFF. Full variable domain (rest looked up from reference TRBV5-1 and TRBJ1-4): KAGVTQTPRYLIKTRGQQVTLSCSPISGHRSVSWYQQTPGQGLQFLFEYFSETQRNKGNFPGRFSGRQFSNSRSEMNVSTLELGDSALYLCASSLGVFEKLFFGSGTQLSVL.

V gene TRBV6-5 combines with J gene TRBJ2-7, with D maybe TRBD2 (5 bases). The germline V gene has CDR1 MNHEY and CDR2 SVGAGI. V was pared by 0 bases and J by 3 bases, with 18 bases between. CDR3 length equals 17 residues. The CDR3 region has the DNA TGTGCCAGCAGTTACTCGATTTCGAGGGCACAACACTACGAGCAGTACTTC. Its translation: CASSYSISRAQHYEQYF.

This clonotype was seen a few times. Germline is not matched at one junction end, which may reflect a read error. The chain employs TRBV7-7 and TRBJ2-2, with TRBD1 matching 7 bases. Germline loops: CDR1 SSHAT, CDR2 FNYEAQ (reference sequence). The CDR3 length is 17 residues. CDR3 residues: CASSLATGNPSTGELFF. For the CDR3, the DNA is TGTGCTAGCAGCTTAGCGACAGGGAATCCTAGCACCGGGGAGCTGTTTTTT.

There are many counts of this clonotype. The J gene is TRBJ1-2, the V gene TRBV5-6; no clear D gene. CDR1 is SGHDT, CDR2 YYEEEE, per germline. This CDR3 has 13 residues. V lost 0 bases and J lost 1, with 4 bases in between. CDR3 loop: CASSLGHNYGYTF. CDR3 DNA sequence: TGTGCCAGCAGCTTGGGACATAACTATGGCTACACCTTC.

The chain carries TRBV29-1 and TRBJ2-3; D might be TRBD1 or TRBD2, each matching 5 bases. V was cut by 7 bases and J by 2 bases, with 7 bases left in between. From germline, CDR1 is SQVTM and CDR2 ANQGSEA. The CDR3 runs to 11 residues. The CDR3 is CSGGNTDTQYF. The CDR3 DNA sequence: TGCAGCGGGGGGAACACAGATACGCAGTATTTT.

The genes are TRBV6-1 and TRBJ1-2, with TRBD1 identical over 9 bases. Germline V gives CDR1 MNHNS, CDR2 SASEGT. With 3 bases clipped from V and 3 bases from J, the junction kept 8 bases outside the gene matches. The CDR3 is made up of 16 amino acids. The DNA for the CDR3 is TGTGCCAGCAGTGACCCCGGGACAGGGTCCTACTATGGCTACACCTTC. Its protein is CASSDPGTGSYYGYTF.

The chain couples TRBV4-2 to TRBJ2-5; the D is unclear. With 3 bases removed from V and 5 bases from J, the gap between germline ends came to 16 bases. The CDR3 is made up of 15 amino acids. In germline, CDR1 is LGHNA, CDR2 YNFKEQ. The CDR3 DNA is TGTGCCAGCAGCCAGGGCCACGAGCAATGGGAGACCCAGTACTTC. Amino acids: CASSQGHEQWETQYF.

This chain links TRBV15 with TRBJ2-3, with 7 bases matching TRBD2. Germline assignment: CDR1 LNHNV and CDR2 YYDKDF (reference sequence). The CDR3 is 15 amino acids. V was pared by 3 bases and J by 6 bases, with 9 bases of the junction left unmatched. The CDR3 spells CATSSWRLAGDTQYF. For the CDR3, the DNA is TGTGCCACCAGCAGTTGGAGACTAGCAGGGGATACGCAGTATTTT.

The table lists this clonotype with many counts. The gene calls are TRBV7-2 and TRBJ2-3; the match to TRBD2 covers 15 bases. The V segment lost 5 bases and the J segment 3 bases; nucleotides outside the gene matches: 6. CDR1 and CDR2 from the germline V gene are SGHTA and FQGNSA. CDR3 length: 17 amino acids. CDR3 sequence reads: CASSPRTSGGATDTQYF. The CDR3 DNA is TGTGCCAGCAGCCCCCGGACTAGCGGGGGGGCGACAGATACGCAGTATTTT.

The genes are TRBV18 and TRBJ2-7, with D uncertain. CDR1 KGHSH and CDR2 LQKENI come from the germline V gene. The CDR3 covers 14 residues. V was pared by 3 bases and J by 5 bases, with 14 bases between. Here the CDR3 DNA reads TGTGCCAGCTCACCCGGCCACGATTCGAACGAGCAGTACGTC. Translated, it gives CASSPGHDSNEQYV.

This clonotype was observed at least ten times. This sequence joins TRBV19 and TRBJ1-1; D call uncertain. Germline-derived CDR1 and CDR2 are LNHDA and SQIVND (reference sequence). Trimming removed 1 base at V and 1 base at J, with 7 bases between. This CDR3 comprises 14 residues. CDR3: CASSIGVGNTEAFF. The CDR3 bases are TGTGCCAGTAGTATAGGTGTCGGGAACACTGAAGCTTTCTTT.

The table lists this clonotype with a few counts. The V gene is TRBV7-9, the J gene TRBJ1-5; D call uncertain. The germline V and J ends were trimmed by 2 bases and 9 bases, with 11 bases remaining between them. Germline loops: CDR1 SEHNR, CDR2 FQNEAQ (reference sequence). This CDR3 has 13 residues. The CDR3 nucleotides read TGTGCCAGCAGCTTATATCTTTGGGGGCCCCAGCATTTT. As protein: CASSLYLWGPQHF. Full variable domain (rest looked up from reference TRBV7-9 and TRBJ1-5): DTGVSQNPRHKITKRGQNVTFRCDPISEHNRLYWYRQTLGQGPEFLTYFQNEAQLEKSRLLSDRFSAERPKGSFSTLEIQRTEQGDSAMYLCASSLYLWGPQHFGDGTRLSIL.

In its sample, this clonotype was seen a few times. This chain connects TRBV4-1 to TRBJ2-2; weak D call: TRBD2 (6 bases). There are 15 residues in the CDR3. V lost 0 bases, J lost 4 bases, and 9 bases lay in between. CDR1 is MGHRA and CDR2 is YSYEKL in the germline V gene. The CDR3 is CASSQEYGSTGELFF. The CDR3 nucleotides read TGCGCCAGCAGCCAAGAATACGGGAGCACCGGGGAGCTGTTTTTT.